Each of the 30 T cell receptor beta chains below was sequenced from the same sample in a study of metastatic and nonmetastatic thyroid tumors. Through MiXCR, TCRdb re-clonotyped the PCR reads. The sample carries 6,000 to 8,500 clones, about 3.3% recorded once. Thyroid surgery took place with no prior treatment in any patient. The sequenced material came from tumor tissue. The receptors were gathered from a female donor with papillary thyroid cancer or a benign thyroid nodule (not recorded which). Some clones in this sample may be carry-over from other donors' samples.

This clone is classed as medium-sized. The chain recombines TRBV4-1 with TRBJ2-3; unclear D gene. There are 11 residues in the CDR3. V shed 4 bases and J shed 4 bases, with 3 bases lying between them. Per the germline V gene, CDR1 is MGHRA and CDR2 is YSYEKL. For the CDR3, the DNA is TGCGCCAGCAGCCGGGCAGATACGCAGTATTTT. Translated: CASSRADTQYF.

By proportion, this clone is medium-sized. This sequence joins TRBV6-1 and TRBJ1-3; D might be TRBD1 (5 bases). Germline lookup yields CDR1 MNHNS and CDR2 SASEGT. The V end was cut by 5 bases, the J end by 4 bases, with 12 bases between. The CDR3 consists of 14 residues. For the CDR3, the DNA is TGTGCCAGCAGTCGGGGGGGGGGAGGAAACACCATATATTTT. Protein sequence: CASSRGGGGNTIYF.

This clone came up many times. The chain joins TRBV20-1 to TRBJ2-5; D is perhaps TRBD2 (5 bases). This CDR3 spans 14 amino acids. CDR1 is DFQATT and CDR2 is SNEGSKA in the germline V gene (reference sequence). V was clipped by 0 bases and J by 5 bases, with 13 bases between them. This chain's CDR3 is CSARDSGLGETQYF. The DNA for the CDR3 is TGCAGTGCTAGAGATTCGGGGTTAGGGGAGACCCAGTACTTC.

This clone was counted ten times or more. The CDR3 DNA reads TGTGCCAGTACCCCCTGGGGGGGGCGCCGGACGGGCACTGAAGCTTTCTTT. Its protein is CASTPWGGRRTGTEAFF. The genes are TRBV19 and TRBJ1-1; TRBD1 is a possible D gene (6 bases). Trimming cost V 7 bases and J 4 bases, with 25 bases left between them. The length of the CDR3 is 17 residues. Germline values: CDR1 LNHDA, CDR2 SQIVND (reference sequence).

In this sample, this clone turned up many times. V gene TRBV3-1 combines with J gene TRBJ1-5; tentative D call: TRBD1 (5 bases). CDR3 length: 13 residues. V was trimmed by 4 bases and J by 2 bases, leaving 6 bases between them. CDR1 and CDR2 from the germline V gene are LGHDT and YNNKEL (reference sequence). CDR3 amino acids: CASSLQGNQPQHF. For the CDR3, the DNA is TGTGCCAGCAGCCTACAGGGCAATCAGCCCCAGCATTTT.

This clone has ten or more counts. The chain recombines TRBV28 with TRBJ1-5, with D unresolved. Trimming took off 2 bases at V and 5 bases at J, with 4 bases between the two ends. CDR1 and CDR2 (germline): MDHEN, SYDVKM. This CDR3 is built from 12 residues. Here the CDR3 reads CASSLVDQPQHF. CDR3 coding DNA: TGTGCCAGCAGTTTAGTAGATCAGCCCCAGCATTTT.

This clone was counted many times. The chain combines TRBV10-3 with TRBJ1-1, with 10 bases lining up with TRBD1. From germline, CDR1 is ENHRY and CDR2 SYGVKD. V was clipped by 5 bases and J by 4 bases; unmatched bases: 10. The CDR3 contains 16 residues. For the CDR3, the DNA is TGTGCCATCAGTCGACAGGGGGCGGGACGTGGCACTGAAGCTTTCTTT. It is translated as CAISRQGAGRGTEAFF.

In this sample, this clone turned up many times. The gene calls are TRBV28 and TRBJ1-4, with D tentatively TRBD1 (6 bases). The ends were cut back, 4 bases at V and 8 bases at J, with 14 bases in the middle. CDR1 is MDHEN and CDR2 is SYDVKM in the germline V gene. This CDR3 contains 14 residues. DNA of the CDR3: TGTGCCAGCAGTTGGGGGACCACAGGGGAAAAACTGTTTTTT. Translating gives CASSWGTTGEKLFF.

Many counts were recorded for this clone. V gene TRBV9 combines with J gene TRBJ2-5; D unresolved. This CDR3 has 14 residues. Germline V CDR1 and CDR2: SGDLS, YYNGEE. Trimming took off 4 bases at V and 4 bases at J, with 14 bases between the two ends. CDR3 protein: CASSSPTQAETQYF. As DNA, the CDR3 is TGTGCCAGCAGCTCACCGACACAAGCAGAGACCCAGTACTTC.

By sample share, this clone is medium-sized. The chain has TRBV11-2 and TRBJ2-7; 8 bases line up with TRBD2. Germline values: CDR1 SGHAT, CDR2 FQNNGV. The V gene end was trimmed by 5 bases and the J gene end by 7 bases; junction bases not matched to a gene: 4. The CDR3 is 12 residues long. In DNA, the CDR3 is TGTGCCAGCAGCGTCTCTAGCGGGGAGCAGTACTTC. It is translated as CASSVSSGEQYF.

By frequency in the sample, this clone is medium-sized (0.01 to 0.1%). The chain employs TRBV20-1 and TRBJ1-2, with D possibly being TRBD1 (5 bases). Germline V CDR1 and CDR2: DFQATT, SNEGSKA (reference sequence). This CDR3 is built from 10 residues. CDR3: CGTGDYGYTF. Here the CDR3 DNA reads TGCGGTACGGGGGATTATGGCTACACCTTC.

Turning to this clone: The conserved closing phenylalanine or tryptophan is absent in this CDR3, likely reflecting a read error. The CDR3 loop is CASGRDSQCTDTQYL. Written as DNA, the CDR3 is TGTGCCAGCGGACGGGACAGCCAATGCACAGATACGCAGTATTTA. The V call is TRBV2, the J call TRBJ2-3, with TRBD1 identical over 7 bases. This CDR3 is 15 amino acids long. The germline V gene encodes CDR1 SNHLY and CDR2 FYNNEI. The V segment lost 8 bases and the J segment 1 base; nucleotides outside the gene matches: 9.

This clone was counted many times. The V gene is TRBV24-1, the J gene TRBJ2-3; 12 bases are shared with TRBD2. The germline gives CDR1 KGHDR, CDR2 SFDVKD. V lost 7 bases to trimming and J lost 0 bases; unmatched junction nucleotides: 7. This CDR3 contains 17 residues. CDR3 sequence reads: CATRPAGLAGSTDTQYF. The CDR3 DNA follows: TGTGCCACCAGGCCGGCGGGACTAGCGGGTAGCACAGATACGCAGTATTTT.

This clone is labeled as medium-sized (0.01 to 0.1%). This chain joins TRBV20-1 and TRBJ2-1; unclear D gene. Germline V lookup: CDR1 DFQATT, CDR2 SNEGSKA (reference sequence). The V end was cut by 3 bases, the J end by 0 bases, with 9 bases between. This CDR3 spans 14 amino acids. CDR3 DNA: TGCAGTGCTAGCGGGCGCTACTCCTACAATGAGCAGTTCTTC. It translates to CSASGRYSYNEQFF.

By sample fraction, this clone is medium-sized. This chain joins TRBV9 and TRBJ2-5; TRBD2 matches at 8 bases. CDR1 and CDR2 from the germline V gene are SGDLS and YYNGEE. This CDR3 spans 16 amino acids. The ends lost 0 bases at V and 4 bases at J; junction bases unmatched: 8. The CDR3 loop reads CASSVDQAGDGETQYF. The CDR3 region has the DNA TGTGCCAGCAGCGTAGATCAAGCGGGAGACGGAGAGACCCAGTACTTC.

This clone was seen at least ten times. This chain connects TRBV6-4 to TRBJ2-1, with D maybe TRBD2 (6 bases). The CDR3 consists of 13 residues. V lost 8 bases and J lost 8, with 16 bases in between. CDR1 MRHNA and CDR2 SNTAGT come from the germline V gene. The CDR3 coding sequence is TGTGCCAGCTCCATAGCGGAGTCTGATGAGCAGTTCTTC. Translation: CASSIAESDEQFF.

This chain joins TRBV28 and TRBJ2-4; 7 bases match TRBD1. CDR1 is MDHEN, CDR2 SYDVKM, per germline. V shed 6 bases, J shed 0 bases, and the junction held 8 bases outside the gene matches. The CDR3 spans 16 residues. CDR3 DNA: TGTGCCAGCAGGACAGGGACGATGATAGCCAAAAACATTCAGTACTTC. It yields the protein CASRTGTMIAKNIQYF.

This clone is classed as medium-sized. This chain connects TRBV2 to TRBJ1-6, with D possibly matching TRBD1 (5 bases). Germline assignment: CDR1 SNHLY and CDR2 FYNNEI. The V gene lost 9 bases and the J gene lost 9 bases, with 12 bases spanning the gap. This CDR3 is 12 amino acids long. In DNA form, the CDR3 reads TGTGCCAGGGGGGAGGGAGGTTCACCCCTCCACTTT. Its protein is CARGEGGSPLHF.

Sample share makes this clone medium-sized (0.01 to 0.1%). J is TRBJ1-5 and V is TRBV7-4; weak D call: TRBD1 (5 bases). V dropped 4 bases and J dropped 5 bases, with 21 bases sitting between them. CDR1 is SGHVT, CDR2 SQSDAQ, per germline. CDR3 length equals 17 residues. The CDR3 DNA is TGTGCCAGCAGCTCCGACAGCCGGGCCCCAACACATCAGCCCCAGCATTTT. It is translated as CASSSDSRAPTHQPQHF.

This clone has a count of ten or more. The chain joins TRBV3-1 to TRBJ2-5; 9 bases are a match to TRBD2. The CDR3 is 15 amino acids. J lost 5 bases, V lost 1 base, and 5 bases had no gene match. Germline CDR1 reads LGHDT; CDR2 reads YNNKEL (reference sequence). As DNA, the CDR3 is TGTGCCAGCAGCCAAGTTACGAGCGGGAGGGAGACCCAGTACTTC. This codes for CASSQVTSGRETQYF.

This clone was counted at least ten times. The chain uses TRBV6-1 and TRBJ1-1; maybe TRBD1 (5 bases). Per germline, CDR1 MNHNS and CDR2 SASEGT. With 1 base removed from V and 5 bases from J, the gap between germline ends came to 11 bases. CDR3 length: 14 amino acids. The CDR3 bases are TGTGCCAGCAGTGAAGAAGGGGAGAGAACTGAAGCTTTCTTT. It encodes CASSEEGERTEAFF.

This clone ranks as medium-sized. The V and J genes are TRBV6-1 and TRBJ1-1; no clear D. This CDR3 spans 13 amino acids. V lost 8 bases to trimming and J lost 5 bases, with 15 bases between them. Germline CDR1 MNHNS, CDR2 SASEGT. This CDR3 is CASSARRDTEAFF. The DNA for the CDR3 is TGTGCCAGCTCCGCGAGGAGGGATACTGAAGCTTTCTTT.

This clone counts as medium-sized. This rearrangement joins TRBV20-1 to TRBJ2-3, with D uncertain. The germline gives CDR1 DFQATT, CDR2 SNEGSKA (reference sequence). The CDR3 covers 14 residues. V was cut by 6 bases and J by 0 bases, with 13 bases left in between. The CDR3 loop reads CSAAPMISTDTQYF. DNA of the CDR3: TGCAGTGCCGCTCCGATGATTAGCACAGATACGCAGTATTTT.

This clone was detected many times. CDR3 sequence: CASSETSGALHF. The CDR3 region has the DNA TGTGCCAGCAGTGAAACCTCGGGGGCCCTCCACTTT. The rearrangement uses TRBV2 and TRBJ1-6; perhaps TRBD1 as D (5 bases). The length of the CDR3 is 12 residues. Trimming shortened V by 2 bases and J by 14 bases, and 10 bases separated the two germline ends. CDR1 is SNHLY and CDR2 is FYNNEI in the germline V gene.

This clone was counted at least ten times. J is TRBJ1-1 and V is TRBV10-3; TRBD1 might be the D (6 bases). V lost 6 bases, J lost 5 bases, and 19 bases lay in between. Germline V CDR1 and CDR2: ENHRY, SYGVKD. The CDR3 runs to 15 residues. The CDR3 region has the DNA TGTGCCATCAGCCAAGGGTTCATAGGGGGGACTGAAGCTTTCTTT. It codes for CAISQGFIGGTEAFF.

The J gene is TRBJ1-1, the V gene TRBV7-2; no definite D call. Germline V gives CDR1 SGHTA, CDR2 FQGNSA. The CDR3 consists of 14 residues. With 5 bases removed from V and 1 base from J, the gap between germline ends came to 11 bases. CDR3 protein: CASSQCSSNTEAFF. Written as DNA, the CDR3 is TGTGCCAGCAGCCAATGTAGTTCGAACACTGAAGCTTTCTTT.

This clone is judged medium-sized (0.01 to 0.1%). The chain carries TRBV12-3 or TRBV12-4 and TRBJ1-5; 10 bases agree with TRBD1. The CDR3 has 18 residues. After removal of 3 bases from V and 3 bases from J, the junction contained 11 bases not matched to a gene. CDR3 amino acids: CASSFLDRGFWYNQPQHF. CDR3 nucleotides: TGTGCCAGCAGTTTCCTGGACAGGGGGTTTTGGTACAATCAGCCCCAGCATTTT.

This clone has ten or more counts. The V gene is TRBV7-9, the J gene TRBJ2-2; D remains ambiguous. Germline V lookup: CDR1 SEHNR, CDR2 FQNEAQ (reference sequence). Trimming shortened V by 3 bases and J by 11 bases, and 7 bases separated the two germline ends. The CDR3 totals 11 residues. The CDR3 nucleotides are TGTGCCAGCAGCTTTAGTTTCGAGCTGTTTTTT. This sequence encodes CASSFSFELFF.

This clone came up many times. Given the absence of the conserved phenylalanine or tryptophan at the CDR3 end, a read error is likely. The rearrangement uses TRBV11-3 and TRBJ2-1; D gene unclear. The length of the CDR3 is 16 residues. From germline, CDR1 is SGHNT and CDR2 YENEEA. Deletions cut 5 bases from V and 2 bases from J, with 16 bases between. The CDR3 DNA is TGTGCCAGCAGCGAACTAAGGTTTCAGCCCTACAATGAGCAGTTCGTC. This encodes CASSELRFQPYNEQFV.

The chain employs TRBV27 and TRBJ1-5; D is ambiguous. The ends were cut back, 4 bases at V and 1 base at J, with 17 bases in the middle. CDR1 is MNHEY and CDR2 is SMNVEV in the germline V gene (reference sequence). The CDR3 covers 17 residues. The CDR3 region is CASSSLPGIVSNQPQHF. The CDR3 DNA is TGTGCCAGCAGTTCTCTCCCAGGAATAGTGAGCAATCAGCCCCAGCATTTT.